The 14 T cell receptor beta chains given below trace back to one sample, sequenced in a study of cytomegalovirus exposure and HLA in healthy donors. PCR primers comprised 60 Vbeta and 13 Jbeta primers. Generated by immunoSEQ multiplex PCR, the TCRdb table keeps only in-frame clones and is missing some. The sample records 150,000 or so clones, roughly 77% being singletons. Material for sequencing was PBMCs. The receptors stem from a male donor in good health and CMV-seronegative.

The count of this clone is one. The chain uses TRBV18 and TRBJ2-3; 7 bases line up with TRBD2. Germline values: CDR1 KGHSH, CDR2 LQKENI. The CDR3 sequence is 15 residues long. The V and J ends lost 5 bases and 0 bases, in that order; junction bases with no gene match: 5. The CDR3 coding sequence is TGTGCCAGCTCATCCTGGGGGGGGAGCACAGATACGCAGTATTTT. Encoded protein: CASSSWGGSTDTQYF. The full variable domain, completed using reference TRBV18 and TRBJ2-3, is NAGVMQNPRHLVRRRGQEARLRCSPMKGHSHVYWYRQLPEEGLKFMVYLQKENIIDESGMPKERFSAEFPKEGPSILRIQQVVRGDSAAYFCASSSWGGSTDTQYFGPGTRLTVL.

This chain connects TRBV4-1 to TRBJ1-1, with TRBD1 matching 9 bases. With 1 base clipped from V and 8 bases from J, the junction kept 2 bases outside the gene matches. The germline V gene has CDR1 MGHRA and CDR2 YSYEKL. This CDR3 region has 13 residues. The DNA for the CDR3 is TGCGCCAGCAGCCAAGTGGACAGGGGAGAAGCTTTCTTT. Amino acids: CASSQVDRGEAFF.

The chain recombines TRBV4-2 with TRBJ1-5, with 8 bases aligning to TRBD1. Germline assignment: CDR1 LGHNA and CDR2 YNFKEQ. The CDR3 length is 15 residues. With 5 bases clipped from V and 6 bases from J, the junction kept 9 bases outside the gene matches. CDR3 sequence (DNA): TGTGCCAGCAGCACACGGACAGGGCAGGGTCAGCCCCAGCATTTT. Translated: CASSTRTGQGQPQHF.

V usage is TRBV18 and J usage is TRBJ1-4; 7 bases match TRBD1. This CDR3 is 14 amino acids long. V shed 1 base, J shed 4 bases, and the junction held 0 bases outside the gene matches. The germline CDR1 and CDR2 sequences are KGHSH and LQKENI. The CDR3 nucleotides are TGTGCCAGCTCACCACGGGACAGTAATGAAAAACTGTTTTTT. It encodes CASSPRDSNEKLFF.

This clone was picked up a small number of times. The rearrangement links TRBV6-5 to TRBJ2-5; D unclear. Germline CDR1 reads MNHEY; CDR2 reads SVGAGI. The V gene lost 4 bases and the J gene lost 4 bases, with 16 bases spanning the gap. This CDR3 has 15 residues. CDR3 nucleotides: TGTGCCAGCAGTTTGGAGACGGGTCCCCCAGAGACCCAGTACTTC. Translated, it gives CASSLETGPPETQYF.

This clone was detected only a few times. For the CDR3, the DNA is TGTGCCAGCAGCCTAGGACTAGCGGGAGTGTATGAGCAGTTCTTC. This codes for CASSLGLAGVYEQFF. The chain joins TRBV11-3 to TRBJ2-1; 13 nucleotides line up with TRBD2. Trimming took 5 bases from V and 8 from J; bases not matched to a gene: 6. The CDR3 has 15 amino acids. Germline V CDR1 and CDR2: SGHNT, YENEEA.

CDR3 amino acids: CASSLQGYHTEAFF. The CDR3 nucleotides read TGTGCCAGTAGTCTACAGGGATATCACACTGAAGCTTTCTTT. The chain employs TRBV19 and TRBJ1-1; TRBD1 might be the D (6 bases). Germline-derived CDR1 and CDR2 are LNHDA and SQIVND (reference sequence). V was cut by 5 bases and J by 3 bases, with 13 bases left in between. The CDR3 covers 14 residues.

This sequence joins TRBV7-6 and TRBJ1-3; D unclear. Germline loops: CDR1 SGHVS, CDR2 FNYEAQ. The CDR3 contains 15 residues. V was cut by 5 bases and J by 3 bases, with 14 bases left in between. CDR3 loop: CASSQNWAGGNTIYF. CDR3 sequence (DNA): TGTGCCAGCAGCCAAAACTGGGCGGGTGGAAACACCATATATTTT. Looking up the rest from reference TRBV7-6 and TRBJ1-3 gives the full variable domain: GAGVSQSPRYKVTKRGQDVALRCDPISGHVSLYWYRQALGQGPEFLTYFNYEAQQDKSGLPNDRFSAERPEGSISTLTIQRTEQRDSAMYRCASSQNWAGGNTIYFGEGSWLTVV.

As regards this clone: The sample holds other DNA sequences that translate to the same CDR3. The V call is TRBV18, the J call TRBJ2-7; 8 bases line up with TRBD1. Per germline, CDR1 KGHSH and CDR2 LQKENI. V was pared by 2 bases and J by 3 bases, with 3 bases of the junction left unmatched. The CDR3 spans 14 residues. The CDR3 loop is CASSPSTGGYEQYF. CDR3 DNA: TGTGCCAGCTCACCATCCACAGGGGGCTACGAGCAGTACTTC.

The chain links TRBV27 to TRBJ2-7; TRBD1 matches 7 bases. The J segment lost 3 bases and the V segment lost 6 bases, leaving 8 bases of the junction unmatched. Germline loops: CDR1 MNHEY, CDR2 SMNVEV (reference sequence). This CDR3 region has 14 residues. CDR3 protein: CASSLTGALYEQYF. The DNA of the CDR3 is TGTGCCAGCAGCCTCACAGGGGCGCTCTACGAGCAGTACTTC.

A few counts support this clone. The chain recombines TRBV6-1 with TRBJ1-3, with a tentative D call TRBD1 (6 bases). The germline V gene encodes CDR1 MNHNS and CDR2 SASEGT. V was cut by 6 bases and J by 2 bases, with 11 bases left in between. The CDR3 sequence is 14 residues long. The CDR3 nucleotides are TGTGCCAGCAGCCGGACAGACGCTGGAAACACCATATATTTT. This translates into CASSRTDAGNTIYF.

V is TRBV19 and J is TRBJ1-5; TRBD1 aligns across 9 bases. Trimming took 5 bases from V and 4 from J; bases not matched to a gene: 6. CDR1 LNHDA and CDR2 SQIVND come from the germline V gene (reference sequence). The CDR3 has 15 amino acids. In DNA, the CDR3 is TGTGCCAGTAGTGGACAGGGGAAGGGAAATCAGCCCCAGCATTTT. This codes for CASSGQGKGNQPQHF.

On this clone itself: The identical CDR3 is also encoded by other nucleotide sequences in the sample. This chain uses TRBV6-6 with TRBJ1-2, with D perhaps TRBD1 (6 bases). Germline CDR1 is MNHNY and CDR2 is SVGAGI (reference sequence). This CDR3 spans 16 amino acids. V lost 5 bases, J lost 6 bases, and 22 bases lay in between. CDR3 in amino acids: CASSLSYSYRDHGYTF. The CDR3 nucleotides read TGTGCCAGCAGTCTCTCCTACTCGTACAGGGATCATGGCTACACCTTC.

The V gene is TRBV15, the J gene TRBJ2-3; 7 bases are shared with TRBD2. The CDR3 runs to 15 residues. Germline trimming cut 5 bases from V and 2 bases from J; bases unmatched to any gene: 7. Germline V gene lookup returns CDR1 LNHNV and CDR2 YYDKDF (reference sequence). The CDR3 loop reads CATSAGTTNTDTQYF. Here the CDR3 DNA reads TGTGCCACCAGCGCCGGGACTACTAACACAGATACGCAGTATTTT.